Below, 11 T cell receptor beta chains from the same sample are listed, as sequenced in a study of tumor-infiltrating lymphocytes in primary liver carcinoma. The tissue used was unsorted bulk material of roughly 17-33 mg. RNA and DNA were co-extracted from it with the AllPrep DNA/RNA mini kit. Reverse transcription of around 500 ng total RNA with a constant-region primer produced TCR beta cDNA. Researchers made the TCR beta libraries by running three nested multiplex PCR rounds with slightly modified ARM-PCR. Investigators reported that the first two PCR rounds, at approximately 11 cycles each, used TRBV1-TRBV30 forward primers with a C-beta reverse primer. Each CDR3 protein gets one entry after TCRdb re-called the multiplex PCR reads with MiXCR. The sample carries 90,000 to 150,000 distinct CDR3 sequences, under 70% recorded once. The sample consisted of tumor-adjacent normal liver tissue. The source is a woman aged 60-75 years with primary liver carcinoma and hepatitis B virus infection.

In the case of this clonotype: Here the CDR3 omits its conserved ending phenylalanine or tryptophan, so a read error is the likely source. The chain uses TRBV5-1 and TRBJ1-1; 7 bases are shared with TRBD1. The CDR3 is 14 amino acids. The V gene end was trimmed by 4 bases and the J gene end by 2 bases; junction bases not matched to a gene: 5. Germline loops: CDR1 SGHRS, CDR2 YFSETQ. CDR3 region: CASSLRGGNTEAFV. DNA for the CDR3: TGCGCCAGCAGCCTCAGGGGGGGAAACACTGAAGCTTTCGTT.

CDR3 protein: CANSEDGGSNQPQHF. Written as DNA, the CDR3 is TGTGCGAACAGTGAAGACGGAGGGAGCAATCAGCCCCAGCATTTT. The chain employs TRBV6-1 and TRBJ1-5; D uncertain. Germline V lookup: CDR1 MNHNS, CDR2 SASEGT. The CDR3 extends over 15 amino acids.

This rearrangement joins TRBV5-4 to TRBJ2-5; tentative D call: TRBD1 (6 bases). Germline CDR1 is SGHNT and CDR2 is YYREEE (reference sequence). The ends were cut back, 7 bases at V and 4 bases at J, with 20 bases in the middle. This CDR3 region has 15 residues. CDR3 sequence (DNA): TGTGCCAGCTGCACTCCGACAGGTGGCATAGAGACCCAGTACTTC. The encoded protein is CASCTPTGGIETQYF.

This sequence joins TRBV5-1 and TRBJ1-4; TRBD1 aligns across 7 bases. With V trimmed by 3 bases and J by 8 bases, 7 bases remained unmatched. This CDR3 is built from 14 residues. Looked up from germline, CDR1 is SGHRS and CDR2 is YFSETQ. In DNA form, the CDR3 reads TGCGCCAGCAGCTGGGGGACAGTGAAGGAAAAACTGTTTTTT. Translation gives CASSWGTVKEKLFF. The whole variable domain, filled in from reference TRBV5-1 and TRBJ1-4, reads KAGVTQTPRYLIKTRGQQVTLSCSPISGHRSVSWYQQTPGQGLQFLFEYFSETQRNKGNFPGRFSGRQFSNSRSEMNVSTLELGDSALYLCASSWGTVKEKLFFGSGTQLSVL.

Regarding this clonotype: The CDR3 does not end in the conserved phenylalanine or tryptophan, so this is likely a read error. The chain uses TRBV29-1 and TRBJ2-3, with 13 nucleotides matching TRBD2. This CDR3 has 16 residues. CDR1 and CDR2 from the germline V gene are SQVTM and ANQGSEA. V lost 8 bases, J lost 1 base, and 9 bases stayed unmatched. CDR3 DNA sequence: TGCAGCATTACTGGACTAGCGGGAGAGGGCACAGATACGCAGTATCTT. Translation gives CSITGLAGEGTDTQYL.

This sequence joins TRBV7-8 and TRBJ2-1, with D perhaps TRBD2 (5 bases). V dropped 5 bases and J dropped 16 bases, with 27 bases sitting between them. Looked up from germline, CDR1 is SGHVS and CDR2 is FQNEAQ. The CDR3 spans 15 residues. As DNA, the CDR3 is TGTGCCAGCAGCCGCCGCGAGGGCGGCCACAATGAGTACTTCTTC. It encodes CASSRREGGHNEYFF.

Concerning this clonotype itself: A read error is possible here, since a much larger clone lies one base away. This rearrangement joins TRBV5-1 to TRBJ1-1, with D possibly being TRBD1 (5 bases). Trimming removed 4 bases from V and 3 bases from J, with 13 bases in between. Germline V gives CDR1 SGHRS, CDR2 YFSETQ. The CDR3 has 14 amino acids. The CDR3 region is CASSEGIVDTEAFF. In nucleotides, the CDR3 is TGCGCCAGCAGCGAGGGGATAGTGGACACTGAAGCTTTCTTT.

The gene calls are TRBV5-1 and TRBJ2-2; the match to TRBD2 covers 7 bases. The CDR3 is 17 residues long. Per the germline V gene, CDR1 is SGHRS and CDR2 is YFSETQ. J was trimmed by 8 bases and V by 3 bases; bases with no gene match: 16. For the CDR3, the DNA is TGCGCCAGCAGCTGGAACTTAGCGGGTCCGAACATGGGGGAGCTGTTTTTT. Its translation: CASSWNLAGPNMGELFF.

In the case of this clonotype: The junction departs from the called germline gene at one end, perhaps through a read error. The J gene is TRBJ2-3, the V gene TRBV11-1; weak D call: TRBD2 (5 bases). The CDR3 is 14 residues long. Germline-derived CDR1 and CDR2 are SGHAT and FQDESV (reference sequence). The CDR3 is CVSSLRRRVGESHF. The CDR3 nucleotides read TGTGTCAGCAGCTTAAGGCGACGTGTGGGAGAGTCTCACTTT.

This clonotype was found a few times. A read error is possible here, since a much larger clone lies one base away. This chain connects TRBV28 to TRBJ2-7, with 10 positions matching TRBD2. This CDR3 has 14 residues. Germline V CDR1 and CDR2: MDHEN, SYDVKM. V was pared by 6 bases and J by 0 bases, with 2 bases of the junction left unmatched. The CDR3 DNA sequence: TGTGCCAGCAGATCTAGCGGGAGCTCCTACGAGCAGTACTTC. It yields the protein CASRSSGSSYEQYF.

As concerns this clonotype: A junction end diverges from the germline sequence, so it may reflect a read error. The CDR3 DNA sequence: TGTACCAGTAGCGCGGCGGACAGGGGAGGGAGCAATCAGCCCCATCATTTT. It specifies CTSSAADRGGSNQPHHF. This chain links TRBV7-9 with TRBJ1-5; the match to TRBD1 covers 9 bases. CDR1 is SEHNR and CDR2 is FQNEAQ in the germline V gene (reference sequence). The CDR3 is made up of 17 amino acids. The variable domain in full, with the rest retrieved from reference TRBV7-9 and TRBJ1-5, is DTGVSQNPRHKITKRGQNVTFRCDPISEHNRLYWYRQTLGQGPEFLTYFQNEAQLEKSRLLSDRFSAERPKGSFSTLEIQRTEQGDSAMYLCTSSAADRGGSNQPHHFGDGTRLSIL.